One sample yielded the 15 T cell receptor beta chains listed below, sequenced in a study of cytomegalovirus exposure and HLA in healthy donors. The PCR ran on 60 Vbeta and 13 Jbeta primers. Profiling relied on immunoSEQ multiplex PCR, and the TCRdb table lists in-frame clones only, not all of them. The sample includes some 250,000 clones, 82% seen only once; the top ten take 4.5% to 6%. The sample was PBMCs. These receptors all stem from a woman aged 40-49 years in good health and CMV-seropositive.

This CDR3 reads CANLSPEAFF. DNA of the CDR3: TGCGCCAATTTGTCTCCTGAAGCTTTCTTT. V is TRBV5-1 and J is TRBJ1-1; D remains ambiguous. Germline-derived CDR1 and CDR2 are SGHRS and YFSETQ. CDR3 length: 10 amino acids. V lost 9 bases, J lost 6 bases, and 9 bases lay in between.

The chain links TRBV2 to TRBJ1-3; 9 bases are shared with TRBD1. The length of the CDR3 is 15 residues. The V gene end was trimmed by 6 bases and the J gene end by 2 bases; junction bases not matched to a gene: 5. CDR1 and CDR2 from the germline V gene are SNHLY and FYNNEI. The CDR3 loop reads CASRGDRATGNTIYF. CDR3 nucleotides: TGTGCCAGCAGGGGGGACAGGGCGACTGGAAACACCATATATTTT.

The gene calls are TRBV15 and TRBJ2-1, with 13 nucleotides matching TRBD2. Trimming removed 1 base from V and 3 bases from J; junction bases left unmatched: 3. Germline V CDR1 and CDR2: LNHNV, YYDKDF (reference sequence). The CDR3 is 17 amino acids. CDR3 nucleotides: TGTGCCACCAGCAGAGGAGGGACTAGCGGGATCTACAATGAGCAGTTCTTC. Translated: CATSRGGTSGIYNEQFF.

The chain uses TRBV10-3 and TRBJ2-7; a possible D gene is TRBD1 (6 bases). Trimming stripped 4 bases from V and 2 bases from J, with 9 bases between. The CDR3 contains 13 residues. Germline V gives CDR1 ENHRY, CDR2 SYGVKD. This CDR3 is CAISGRTAYEQYF. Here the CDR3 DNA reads TGTGCCATCAGTGGACGGACAGCCTACGAGCAGTACTTC.

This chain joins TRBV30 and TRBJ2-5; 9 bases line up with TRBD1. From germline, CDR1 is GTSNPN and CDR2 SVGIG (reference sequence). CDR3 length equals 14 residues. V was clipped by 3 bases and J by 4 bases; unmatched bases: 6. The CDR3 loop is CAWRDTTGGETQYF. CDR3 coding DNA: TGTGCCTGGAGGGATACGACAGGGGGAGAGACCCAGTACTTC.

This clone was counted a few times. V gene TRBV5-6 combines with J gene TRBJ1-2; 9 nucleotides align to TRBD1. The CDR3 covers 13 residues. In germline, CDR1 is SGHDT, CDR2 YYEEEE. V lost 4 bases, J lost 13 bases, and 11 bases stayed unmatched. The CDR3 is CASSNTGTGRGTF. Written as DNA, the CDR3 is TGTGCCAGCAGCAATACCGGGACAGGGCGAGGCACCTTC.

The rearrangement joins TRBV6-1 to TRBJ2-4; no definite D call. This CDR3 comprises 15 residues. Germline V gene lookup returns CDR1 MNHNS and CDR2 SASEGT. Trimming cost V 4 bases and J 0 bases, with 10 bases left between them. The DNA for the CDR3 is TGTGCCAGCAGTGGAGGAGCGCTAGCCAAAAACATTCAGTACTTC. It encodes CASSGGALAKNIQYF.

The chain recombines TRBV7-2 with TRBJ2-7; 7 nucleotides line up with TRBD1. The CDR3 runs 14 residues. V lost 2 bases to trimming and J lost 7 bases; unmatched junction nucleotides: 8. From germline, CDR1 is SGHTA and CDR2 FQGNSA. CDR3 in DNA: TGTGCCAGCAGCTTAAGCGAGGGGGCGCGGGAGCAGTACTTC. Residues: CASSLSEGAREQYF.

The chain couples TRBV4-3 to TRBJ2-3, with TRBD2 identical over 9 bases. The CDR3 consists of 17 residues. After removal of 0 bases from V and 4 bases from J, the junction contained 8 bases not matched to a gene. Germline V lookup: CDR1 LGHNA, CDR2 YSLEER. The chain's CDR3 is CASSQDFAGGPADTQYF. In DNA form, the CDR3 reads TGCGCCAGCAGCCAAGATTTCGCGGGGGGGCCCGCAGATACGCAGTATTTT.

CDR3 residues: CASSQYYLQGYEQYF. CDR3 sequence (DNA): TGCGCCAGCAGCCAATACTACTTACAGGGCTACGAGCAGTACTTC. J is TRBJ2-7 and V is TRBV4-3; perhaps TRBD1 as D (6 bases). V was clipped by 2 bases and J by 3 bases, with 14 bases between them. The germline CDR1 and CDR2 sequences are LGHNA and YSLEER. This CDR3 spans 15 amino acids.

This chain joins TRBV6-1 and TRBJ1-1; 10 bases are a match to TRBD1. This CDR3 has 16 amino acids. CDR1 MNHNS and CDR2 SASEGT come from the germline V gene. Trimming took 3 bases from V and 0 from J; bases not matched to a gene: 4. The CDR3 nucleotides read TGTGCCAGCAGTGATAAGGGACAGGGGATGAACACTGAAGCTTTCTTT. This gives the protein CASSDKGQGMNTEAFF.

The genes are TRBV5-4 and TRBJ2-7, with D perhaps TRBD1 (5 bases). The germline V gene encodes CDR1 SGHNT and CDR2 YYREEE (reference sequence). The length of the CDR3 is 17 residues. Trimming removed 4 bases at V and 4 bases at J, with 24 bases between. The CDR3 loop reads CASSQLESNLGLYEQYF. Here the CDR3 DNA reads TGTGCCAGCAGCCAATTGGAATCGAACCTGGGGCTTTACGAGCAGTACTTC.

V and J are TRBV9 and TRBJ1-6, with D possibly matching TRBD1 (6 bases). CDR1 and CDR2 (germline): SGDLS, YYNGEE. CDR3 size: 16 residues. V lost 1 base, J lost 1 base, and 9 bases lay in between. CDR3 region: CASSVRGASYNSPLHF. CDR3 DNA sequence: TGTGCCAGCAGCGTACGGGGGGCATCCTATAATTCACCCCTCCACTTT.

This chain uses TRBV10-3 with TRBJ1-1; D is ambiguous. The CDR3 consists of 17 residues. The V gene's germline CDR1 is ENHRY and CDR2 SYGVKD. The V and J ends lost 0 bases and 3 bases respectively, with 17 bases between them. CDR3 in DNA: TGTGCCATCAGTGAGTCGAGTTTTCGTGGCGGGGACACTGAAGCTTTCTTT. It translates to CAISESSFRGGDTEAFF.

CDR3 sequence: CASSWGTGGNTIYF. CDR3 DNA sequence: TGTGCCAGCAGCTGGGGGACAGGGGGAAACACCATATATTTT. V gene TRBV13 combines with J gene TRBJ1-3, with 9 bases identical to TRBD1. The germline V gene has CDR1 PRHDT and CDR2 FYEKMQ (reference sequence). V gave up 4 bases and J gave up 4 bases; unmatched junction bases: 2. This CDR3 is built from 14 residues.